The 30 T cell receptor beta chains below all came from one sample that was sequenced in a study of shared clonotypes between healthy human individuals. TCRdb's table, derived via immunoSEQ multiplex PCR, lists solely in-frame clones and lacks some. The data contain millions of clones, roughly 92% of them singletons. Sequencing was done on a sample of naive CD4+ T cells sorted from blood. The subset here: CD45RA+ positively selected. The origin of the receptors is a man younger than 35 in good health.

J is TRBJ1-6 and V is TRBV6-1, with D hard to call. Trimming cost V 5 bases and J 7 bases, with 15 bases left between them. Germline values: CDR1 MNHNS, CDR2 SASEGT. The CDR3 contains 15 residues. CDR3 loop: CASSISISLNSPLHF. The DNA for the CDR3 is TGTGCCAGCAGTATTTCGATAAGTTTGAATTCACCCCTCCACTTT.

This CDR3 is CAWSLGTVESIYF. CDR3 bases: TGTGCCTGGAGTCTTGGGACAGTCGAGTCCATATATTTT. The chain links TRBV30 to TRBJ1-3, with TRBD1 matching over 7 bases. Germline V gene lookup returns CDR1 GTSNPN and CDR2 SVGIG (reference sequence). The CDR3 has 13 amino acids. The V segment lost 2 bases and the J segment 11 bases; nucleotides outside the gene matches: 9.

The chain combines TRBV7-9 with TRBJ2-1; TRBD2 might be the D (6 bases). Germline loops: CDR1 SEHNR, CDR2 FQNEAQ (reference sequence). This CDR3 has 15 amino acids. Between the trimmed V and J ends, which lost 4 bases and 4 bases, there was a span of 14 bases. In DNA form, the CDR3 reads TGTGCCAGCAGCTCGTACGGGGGAGATTACAATGAGCAGTTCTTC. Its translation: CASSSYGGDYNEQFF.

Of note for this clone: Other DNA sequences in the sample encode the same CDR3. The CDR3 sequence: CASSLDLSYEQYF. CDR3 sequence (DNA): TGTGCCAGCAGCTTAGATCTCTCCTACGAGCAGTACTTC. The chain joins TRBV7-6 to TRBJ2-7; D not resolved. The CDR3 totals 13 residues. CDR1 SGHVS and CDR2 FNYEAQ come from the germline V gene. V lost 1 base and J 0 bases, leaving 4 bases between the germline ends.

The J gene is TRBJ2-7, the V gene TRBV6-5; possibly TRBD2 for D (6 bases). CDR1 MNHEY and CDR2 SVGAGI come from the germline V gene. The CDR3 has 15 amino acids. Trimming took off 0 bases at V and 3 bases at J, with 12 bases between the two ends. The CDR3 bases are TGTGCCAGCAGTTACTCCCTAGCGCGAAACTACGAGCAGTACTTC. It yields the protein CASSYSLARNYEQYF.

The rearrangement links TRBV25-1 to TRBJ1-1, with D uncertain. The CDR3 sequence is 13 residues long. Trimming stripped 2 bases from V and 1 base from J, with 5 bases between. Germline lookup yields CDR1 MGHDK and CDR2 SYGVNS. The chain's CDR3 is CASSETENTEAFF. CDR3 sequence (DNA): TGTGCCAGCAGTGAAACGGAGAACACTGAAGCTTTCTTT.

This chain links TRBV9 with TRBJ2-5; 7 bases match TRBD1. V lost 0 bases to trimming and J lost 2 bases; unmatched junction nucleotides: 7. The CDR3 is made up of 16 amino acids. CDR1 and CDR2 from the germline V gene are SGDLS and YYNGEE. CDR3: CASSVATDRAQETQYF. For the CDR3, the DNA is TGTGCCAGCAGCGTAGCTACTGACAGGGCACAAGAGACCCAGTACTTC.

A word on this clone: Other nucleotide sequences from this sample produce the same CDR3. V is TRBV19 and J is TRBJ2-7; tentatively, D is TRBD1 (6 bases). This CDR3 is 14 amino acids long. V dropped 5 bases and J dropped 2 bases, with 13 bases sitting between them. Germline CDR1 LNHDA, CDR2 SQIVND (reference sequence). The CDR3 here is CASSPGQGPYEQYF. CDR3 sequence (DNA): TGTGCCAGTAGTCCAGGGCAGGGGCCCTACGAGCAGTACTTC.

This clone was picked up one time. The chain couples TRBV28 to TRBJ2-7; no clear D. V was cut by 7 bases and J by 3 bases, with 7 bases left in between. The CDR3 has 11 amino acids. Germline V CDR1 and CDR2: MDHEN, SYDVKM. The CDR3 loop is CASTSNYEQYF. The CDR3 bases are TGTGCCAGCACCTCAAACTACGAGCAGTACTTC.

This chain connects TRBV11-2 to TRBJ1-1; D is undetermined. This CDR3 has 14 amino acids. Germline lookup yields CDR1 SGHAT and CDR2 FQNNGV. The V end was cut by 10 bases, the J end by 1 base, with 16 bases between. CDR3 coding DNA: TGTGCCACCGGGAGGAGCGGTTGGAACACTGAAGCTTTCTTT. Its translation: CATGRSGWNTEAFF.

This clone showed up just once. Here the CDR3 DNA reads TGTGCCAGTACTGGACAGGATCATAATCAGCCCCAGCATTTT. This gives the protein CASTGQDHNQPQHF. This chain joins TRBV19 and TRBJ1-5; 7 bases line up with TRBD1. After removal of 7 bases from V and 4 bases from J, the junction contained 7 bases not matched to a gene. Germline CDR1 reads LNHDA; CDR2 reads SQIVND (reference sequence). This CDR3 spans 14 amino acids.

The chain employs TRBV15 and TRBJ2-1; 8 positions agree with TRBD2. The CDR3 runs 16 residues. The germline gives CDR1 LNHNV, CDR2 YYDKDF (reference sequence). The ends lost 1 base at V and 7 bases at J; junction bases unmatched: 9. CDR3 sequence: CATSRGLAGFYNEQFF. The CDR3 DNA follows: TGTGCCACCAGCAGAGGGCTAGCGGGCTTTTATAATGAGCAGTTCTTC.

This clone was observed a single time. J is TRBJ2-2 and V is TRBV5-6; the match to TRBD1 covers 9 bases. This CDR3 is built from 15 residues. Trimming took 4 bases from V and 1 from J; bases not matched to a gene: 2. The germline V gene encodes CDR1 SGHDT and CDR2 YYEEEE. CDR3 DNA sequence: TGTGCCAGCAGCCGACAGGGGGTGAACACCGGGGAGCTGTTTTTT. Translated: CASSRQGVNTGELFF. The full variable domain, its missing parts supplied by reference TRBV5-6 and TRBJ2-2, is DAGVTQSPTHLIKTRGQQVTLRCSPKSGHDTVSWYQQALGQGPQFIFQYYEEEERQRGNFPDRFSGHQFPNYSSELNVNALLLGDSALYLCASSRQGVNTGELFFGEGSRLTVL.

The V and J genes are TRBV7-2 and TRBJ2-2; D perhaps matches TRBD1 (5 bases). The CDR3 loop spans 14 amino acids. Germline V gene data show CDR1 as SGHTA and CDR2 as FQGNSA. V was trimmed by 2 bases and J by 5 bases, leaving 9 bases between them. The CDR3 DNA is TGTGCCAGCAGCTTACAGGGCACGACCGGGGAGCTGTTTTTT. Translating it yields CASSLQGTTGELFF.

This rearrangement joins TRBV4-1 to TRBJ2-7; D is ambiguous. V was pared by 4 bases and J by 1 base, with 11 bases between. Per germline, CDR1 MGHRA and CDR2 YSYEKL. The CDR3 is 14 amino acids. The CDR3 reads CASSRLSASYEQYF. For the CDR3, the DNA is TGCGCCAGCAGCCGCCTATCGGCTTCCTACGAGCAGTACTTC.

The V call is TRBV5-4, the J call TRBJ2-1; 16 nucleotides line up with TRBD2. Per the germline V gene, CDR1 is SGHNT and CDR2 is YYREEE (reference sequence). The junction had 7 bases not matched to a gene; V was cut back by 4 bases and J by 6 bases. The CDR3 length is 17 residues. CDR3 sequence reads: CASSMGLAGGPRNEQFF. CDR3 DNA sequence: TGTGCCAGCAGCATGGGACTAGCGGGAGGGCCGCGCAATGAGCAGTTCTTC.

This clone has more than one count but fewer than ten. V usage is TRBV7-6 and J usage is TRBJ1-3, with D tentatively TRBD1 (5 bases). The CDR3 contains 14 residues. The ends were cut back, 5 bases at V and 2 bases at J, with 10 bases in the middle. CDR1 and CDR2 (germline): SGHVS, FNYEAQ. The CDR3 DNA follows: TGTGCCAGCAGCCAGGCGGGGCCTGGAAACACCATATATTTT. Protein product: CASSQAGPGNTIYF.

In DNA form, the CDR3 reads TGTGCCAGCAGCTTGGTCCCCACTAGCGGGAGGGACAATGAGCAGTTCTTC. The encoded protein is CASSLVPTSGRDNEQFF. The rearrangement uses TRBV5-5 and TRBJ2-1; TRBD2 matches 13 bases. Germline V CDR1 and CDR2: SGHKS, YYEKEE (reference sequence). The length of the CDR3 is 17 residues. V gave up 0 bases and J gave up 5 bases; unmatched junction bases: 5.

The genes are TRBV7-8 and TRBJ2-2; D may match TRBD1 or TRBD2 (6 bases each). Germline V gene lookup returns CDR1 SGHVS and CDR2 FQNEAQ. The CDR3 is made up of 17 amino acids. Trimming left V 1 base short and J 2 bases short, with 14 bases between. The CDR3 loop is CASSLGGRGLNTGELFF. CDR3 nucleotide sequence: TGTGCCAGCAGCTTAGGGGGCCGGGGGCTAAACACCGGGGAGCTGTTTTTT. The whole variable domain, filled in from reference TRBV7-8 and TRBJ2-2, reads GAGVSQSPRYKVAKRGQDVALRCDPISGHVSLFWYQQALGQGPEFLTYFQNEAQLDKSGLPSDRFFAERPEGSVSTLKIQRTQQEDSAVYLCASSLGGRGLNTGELFFGEGSRLTVL.

The rearrangement joins TRBV29-1 to TRBJ2-5, with 9 bases fitting TRBD1. Germline V gene data show CDR1 as SQVTM and CDR2 as ANQGSEA. V shed 4 bases, J shed 4 bases, and the junction held 13 bases outside the gene matches. The CDR3 is 16 residues long. The CDR3 region has the DNA TGCAGCGTTGGGGGATGGACAGGGGTTAGCGCAGAGACCCAGTACTTC. Translating gives CSVGGWTGVSAETQYF. Full variable domain (outside the CDR3, taken from reference TRBV29-1 and TRBJ2-5): SAVISQKPSRDICQRGTSLTIQCQVDSQVTMMFWYRQQPGQSLTLIATANQGSEATYESGFVIDKFPISRPNLTFSTLTVSNMSPEDSSIYLCSVGGWTGVSAETQYFGPGTRLLVL.

The CDR3 reads CASSDPGTSITDTQYF. The CDR3 DNA reads TGTGCCAGCAGTGATCCCGGGACTAGCATCACAGATACGCAGTATTTT. This chain uses TRBV2 with TRBJ2-3, with TRBD2 matching 9 bases. The V segment lost 3 bases and the J segment 2 bases; nucleotides outside the gene matches: 6. The germline V gene has CDR1 SNHLY and CDR2 FYNNEI. The CDR3 has 16 residues.

In this sample, this clone turned up a few times. The chain employs TRBV7-6 and TRBJ1-1; D remains unclear. Trimming shortened V by 5 bases and J by 2 bases, and 9 bases separated the two germline ends. This CDR3 is built from 13 residues. CDR1 is SGHVS and CDR2 is FNYEAQ in the germline V gene. CDR3 sequence (DNA): TGTGCCAGCAGCGTCCAGGAAAACACTGAAGCTTTCTTT. Translation: CASSVQENTEAFF.

This chain joins TRBV28 and TRBJ1-4; no reliable D call. This CDR3 spans 14 amino acids. Germline V gene lookup returns CDR1 MDHEN and CDR2 SYDVKM. Trimming shortened V by 10 bases and J by 1 base, and 13 bases separated the two germline ends. DNA of the CDR3: TGTGCCATACAATCCTTAGGAACTAATGAAAAACTGTTTTTT. Encoded protein: CAIQSLGTNEKLFF.

The V call is TRBV6-1, the J call TRBJ1-5; a possible D gene is TRBD1 (5 bases). Germline V gives CDR1 MNHNS, CDR2 SASEGT. Trimming took 1 base from V and 4 from J, leaving 14 bases between them. This CDR3 region has 16 residues. For the CDR3, the DNA is TGTGCCAGCAGTGAAGGATCTCAGGGAAGAAATCAGCCCCAGCATTTT. It yields the protein CASSEGSQGRNQPQHF.

This clone was seen just once. This rearrangement joins TRBV7-2 to TRBJ2-7, with D perhaps TRBD1 (5 bases). Trimming shortened V by 1 base and J by 3 bases, and 10 bases separated the two germline ends. The CDR3 runs to 14 residues. Per the germline V gene, CDR1 is SGHTA and CDR2 is FQGNSA. The CDR3, as DNA: TGTGCCAGCAGCTTAGGACAGATACACTACGAGCAGTACTTC. Protein sequence: CASSLGQIHYEQYF.

This rearrangement joins TRBV2 to TRBJ1-1; TRBD1 aligns across 7 bases. J gave up 4 bases and V 8 bases, and 10 bases lay outside the gene matches. The length of the CDR3 is 14 residues. Germline-derived CDR1 and CDR2 are SNHLY and FYNNEI. CDR3 amino acids: CASAADRARTEAFF. The CDR3 coding sequence is TGTGCCAGCGCCGCTGACAGGGCGCGCACTGAAGCTTTCTTT.

The rearrangement links TRBV28 to TRBJ2-7; D is uncertain. Trimming pared 6 bases from V and 2 bases from J, leaving 11 bases between. The CDR3 is made up of 13 amino acids. The germline CDR1 and CDR2 sequences are MDHEN and SYDVKM. CDR3 in DNA: TGTGCCAGCAGGCTAGGTAATCCCTACGAGCAGTACTTC. Translated: CASRLGNPYEQYF. The full variable domain, its missing parts supplied by reference TRBV28 and TRBJ2-7, is DVKVTQSSRYLVKRTGEKVFLECVQDMDHENMFWYRQDPGLGLRLIYFSYDVKMKEKGDIPEGYSVSREKKERFSLILESASTNQTSMYLCASRLGNPYEQYFGPGTRLTVT.

This clone was seen a single time. This chain links TRBV5-6 with TRBJ1-3; D ambiguous. CDR1 SGHDT and CDR2 YYEEEE come from the germline V gene. The CDR3 is 16 amino acids. V dropped 0 bases and J dropped 3 bases, with 13 bases sitting between them. The CDR3 is CASSLDPGINGNTIYF. The CDR3 DNA sequence: TGTGCCAGCAGCTTGGATCCGGGAATAAATGGAAACACCATATATTTT.

This chain uses TRBV6-1 with TRBJ2-7, with D perhaps TRBD1 (6 bases). Trimming took off 8 bases at V and 4 bases at J, with 18 bases between the two ends. Looked up from germline, CDR1 is MNHNS and CDR2 is SASEGT. CDR3 size: 14 residues. The CDR3 loop is CASRGGQRSYEQYF. CDR3 bases: TGTGCCAGCCGGGGTGGACAGAGGAGTTACGAGCAGTACTTC.

The chain is built from TRBV6-1 and TRBJ2-5; TRBD1 matches at 8 bases. Germline trimming cut 10 bases from V and 5 bases from J; bases unmatched to any gene: 9. The germline V gene has CDR1 MNHNS and CDR2 SASEGT. The CDR3 is 13 amino acids. The CDR3 here is CATSRGRLETQYF. The CDR3 DNA follows: TGTGCCACCTCCAGGGGGCGGTTGGAGACCCAGTACTTC.